This paragraph covers one TCR beta chain sequence. The V end lost 1 base, the J end lost 0 bases, and 13 bases lay between the germline ends. This CDR3 has 18 amino acids. Germline V gene data show CDR1 as SGHVS and CDR2 as FNYEAQ. This entry is derived from a study of blood T cell repertoires in COVID-19. It was during active infection that Seattle patients were enrolled and then longitudinally followed. Authors' data handling: From reference gene primer amplification, estimates of nucleated cell counts were derived. The assay was immunoSEQ multiplex PCR, and TCRdb's table has in-frame clones only and misses some. V, J and clone size are those of that table, while D and trimming were read from the DNA. The sample carries 150,000 to 200,000 clones, around 90% recorded once.

The rearrangement uses TRBV7-6 and TRBJ1-6; no clear D. The material sequenced was peripheral blood. This TCR was recovered from an elderly woman with COVID-19, enrolled during active disease. The CDR3 region is CASSLEAGGSSYNSPLHF. CDR3 DNA sequence: TGTGCCAGCAGCTTAGAAGCGGGCGGGAGCTCCTATAATTCACCCCTCCACTTT.